What follows is one TCR beta chain and its context. V dropped 3 bases and J dropped 4 bases, with 16 bases sitting between them. The CDR3 is made up of 15 amino acids. Germline CDR1 is DFQATT and CDR2 is SNEGSKA (reference sequence). These data come from a study of blood T cell repertoires in COVID-19. Study overall: PBMCs, B-cell-depleted T cells, or T cells provided the cDNA or gDNA that made up the material.

In the original workflow: The authors estimated nucleated cell counts from reference gene primer amplification. The data were produced by immunoSEQ multiplex PCR, yet TCRdb's version contains in-frame clones alone and is incomplete. The V and J calls and clone size were taken over from that table, and D and trimming were inferred from the DNA. The sample yields approximately 120,000 clones, 70% to 80% seen once. This clonotype was obtained from a human donor in a cohort sampled during active COVID-19. The chain joins TRBV20-1 to TRBJ2-1, with D possibly TRBD2 on 5 matching bases. Sequenced input: peripheral blood. The chain's CDR3 is CSASGSGVGYNEQFF. The CDR3, as DNA: TGCAGTGCTAGTGGCAGCGGCGTGGGATACAATGAGCAGTTCTTC.